This TCR beta chain was captured by sequencing in a study of OX40 agonist ivuxolimab in advanced cancers. General study results and limits: What antigens the expanded peripheral T cells recognized was never established.

Prior autoimmune disease or systemic immunosuppression barred patients. The CDR3 has 15 amino acids. Germline assignment: CDR1 SGHNT and CDR2 YYREEE (reference sequence). The V gene lost 0 bases and the J gene lost 3 bases, with 13 bases spanning the gap. About this clone itself: No antigen is known for it.

The protocol was immunoSEQ multiplex PCR, while the TCRdb copy is restricted to in-frame clones and leaves out a portion. The sample includes fewer than 25,000 clones, 65% to 85% of them seen just once. The sequenced sample was CD4+ or CD8+ T cells sorted from blood, obtained in a trial of the OX40 agonist ivuxolimab. This chain connects TRBV5-4 to TRBJ2-7; D is possibly TRBD2 (6 bases). The receptor's source is an adult with an advanced solid tumor such as melanoma, head and neck, liver or kidney cancer. Written as DNA, the CDR3 is TGTGCCAGCAGCTTGGCGCGGGGAGAGGGCTACGAGCAGTACTTC. Its translation is CASSLARGEGYEQYF.